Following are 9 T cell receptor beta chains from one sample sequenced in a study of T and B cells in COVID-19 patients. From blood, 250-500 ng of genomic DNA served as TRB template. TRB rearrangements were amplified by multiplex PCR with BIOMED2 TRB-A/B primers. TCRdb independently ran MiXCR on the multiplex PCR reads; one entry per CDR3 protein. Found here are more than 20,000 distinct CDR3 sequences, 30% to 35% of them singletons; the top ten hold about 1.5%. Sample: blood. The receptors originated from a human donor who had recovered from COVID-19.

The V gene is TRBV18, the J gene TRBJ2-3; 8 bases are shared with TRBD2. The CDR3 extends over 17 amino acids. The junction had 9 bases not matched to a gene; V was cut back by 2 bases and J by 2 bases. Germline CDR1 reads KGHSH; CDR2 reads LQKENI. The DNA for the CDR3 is TGTGCCAGCTCACCAACGGCTAGCGGGCAACCCACAGATACGCAGTATTTT. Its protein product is CASSPTASGQPTDTQYF.

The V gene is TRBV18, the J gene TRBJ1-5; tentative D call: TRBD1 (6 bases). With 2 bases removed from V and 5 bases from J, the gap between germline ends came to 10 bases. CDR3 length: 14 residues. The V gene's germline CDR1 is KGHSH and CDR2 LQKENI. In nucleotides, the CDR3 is TGTGCCAGCTCACCAGGACAGCCGGATCAGCCCCAGCATTTT. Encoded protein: CASSPGQPDQPQHF.

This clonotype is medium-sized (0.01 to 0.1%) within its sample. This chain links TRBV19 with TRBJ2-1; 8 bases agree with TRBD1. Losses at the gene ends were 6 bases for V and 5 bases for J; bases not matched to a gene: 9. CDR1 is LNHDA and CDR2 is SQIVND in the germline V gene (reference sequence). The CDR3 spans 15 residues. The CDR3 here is CASSFVDRENNEQFF. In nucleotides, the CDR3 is TGTGCCAGTAGCTTCGTGGACAGGGAAAACAATGAGCAGTTCTTC.

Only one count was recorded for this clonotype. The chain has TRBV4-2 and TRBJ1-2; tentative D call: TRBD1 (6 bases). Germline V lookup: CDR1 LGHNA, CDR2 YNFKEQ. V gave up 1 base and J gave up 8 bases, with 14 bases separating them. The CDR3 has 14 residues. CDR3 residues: CASSQGKRGEGYTF. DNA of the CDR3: TGTGCCAGCAGCCAAGGAAAAAGGGGGGAGGGCTACACCTTC.

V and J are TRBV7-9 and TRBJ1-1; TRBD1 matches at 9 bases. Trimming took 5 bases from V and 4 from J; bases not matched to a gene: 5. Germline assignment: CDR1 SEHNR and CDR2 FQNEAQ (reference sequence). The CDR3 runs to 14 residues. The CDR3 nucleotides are TGTGCCAGCAGCCCCCGGGACAGGGCCACTGAAGCTTTCTTT. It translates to CASSPRDRATEAFF.

The CDR3 spells CASSLARGRTDTQYF. Here the CDR3 DNA reads TGTGCCAGCAGCTTAGCAAGGGGCAGGACAGATACGCAGTATTTT. The V and J genes are TRBV7-2 and TRBJ2-3; D possibly corresponds to TRBD1 (5 bases). From germline, CDR1 is SGHTA and CDR2 FQGNSA. V gave up 0 bases and J gave up 3 bases, with 10 bases separating them. The CDR3 runs to 15 residues.

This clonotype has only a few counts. As DNA, the CDR3 is TGTGCCAGCAGTTTATCCCGACCCCGGGACAGGGGCTACGAGCAGTACTTC. Protein: CASSLSRPRDRGYEQYF. V gene TRBV27 combines with J gene TRBJ2-7, with 10 nucleotides matching TRBD1. Trimming cost V 0 bases and J 3 bases; bases outside gene matches: 8. There are 17 residues in the CDR3. Germline V gene sequence: CDR1 MNHEY, CDR2 SMNVEV (reference sequence).

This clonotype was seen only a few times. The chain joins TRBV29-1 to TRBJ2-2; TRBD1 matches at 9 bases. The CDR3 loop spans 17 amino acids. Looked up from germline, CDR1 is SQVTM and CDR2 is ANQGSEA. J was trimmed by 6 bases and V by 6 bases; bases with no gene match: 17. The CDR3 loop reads CSVDEGWTGDESGELFF. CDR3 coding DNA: TGCAGCGTGGACGAAGGATGGACAGGGGACGAGTCCGGGGAGCTGTTTTTT.

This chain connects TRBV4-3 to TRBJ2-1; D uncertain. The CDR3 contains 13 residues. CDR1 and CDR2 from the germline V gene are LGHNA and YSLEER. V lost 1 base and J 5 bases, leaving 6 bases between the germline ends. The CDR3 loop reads CASSQGRHNEQFF. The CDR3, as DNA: TGCGCCAGCAGCCAAGGGCGGCACAATGAGCAGTTCTTC.